A selection of T cell receptor beta chains follows, all from one sample in a study of identical twins. TCRdb called the 5' RACE reads again in MiXCR, with one record for every CDR3 protein. The sample lists 420,000 or so distinct CDR3 sequences, approximately 18% occurring once. The sequenced sample was naive T cells sorted from blood. The receptors stem from a man in his forties or fifties in good health. Each CDR3 is given with its conserved first and last residue. D genes are given only for firm matches. For some rows the clone size is stated as once, few or many, or as a class when expanded; others skip it.

CDR3 DNA: TGTGCCAGCGTTCTGCCCCAGCATTTT; CDR3 protein: CASVLPQHF; D gene: .; CDR3 length: 9; J gene: TRBJ1-5; V gene: TRBV3-1; clone size: many
CDR3 DNA: TGCAGTCCCCAGGAAAGCGGGATGTACAATGAGCAGTTCTTC; CDR3 protein: CSPQESGMYNEQFF; D gene: TRBD2; CDR3 length: 14; J gene: TRBJ2-1; V gene: TRBV20-1; clone size: .
CDR3 DNA: TGTGCCATCAGTCCATCGGGACTAGCAACCGGGGAGCTGTTTTTT; CDR3 protein: CAISPSGLATGELFF; D gene: TRBD2; CDR3 length: 15; J gene: TRBJ2-2; V gene: TRBV10-3; clone size: few
CDR3 DNA: TGTGCCAGCATCCCGAGAGCGGGCACTGAAGCTTTCTTT; CDR3 protein: CASIPRAGTEAFF; D gene: .; CDR3 length: 13; J gene: TRBJ1-1; V gene: TRBV7-9; clone size: few
CDR3 DNA: TGTGCCAGCAGCTTAGAAGGGAGCTCCCGTCAGCCCCAGCATTTT; CDR3 protein: CASSLEGSSRQPQHF; D gene: .; CDR3 length: 15; J gene: TRBJ1-5; V gene: TRBV11-2; clone size: few
CDR3 DNA: TGTGCCAGCAGCGGAGACATAGTCTACGAGCAGTACTTC; CDR3 protein: CASSGDIVYEQYF; D gene: .; CDR3 length: 13; J gene: TRBJ2-7; V gene: TRBV12-3/TRBV12-4; clone size: few
CDR3 DNA: TGCGCCAGCAGCCAAGTTATCGGTTTGGACGAGCAGTACTTC; CDR3 protein: CASSQVIGLDEQYF; D gene: .; CDR3 length: 14; J gene: TRBJ2-7; V gene: TRBV4-1; clone size: .
CDR3 DNA: TGTGCCAGCAACCGGCGGGGGGCGAACTACGAGCAGTACTTC; CDR3 protein: CASNRRGANYEQYF; D gene: TRBD2; CDR3 length: 14; J gene: TRBJ2-7; V gene: TRBV7-2; clone size: few
CDR3 DNA: TGCGCCAGCAGCCGGGACGGGGACAGCACGAATCAGCCCCAGCATTTT; CDR3 protein: CASSRDGDSTNQPQHF; D gene: TRBD1; CDR3 length: 16; J gene: TRBJ1-5; V gene: TRBV4-1; clone size: many
CDR3 DNA: TGTGCCAGCAGTTTTAGGCAGGGGCCACACAAAAACATTCAGTACTTC; CDR3 protein: CASSFRQGPHKNIQYF; D gene: .; CDR3 length: 16; J gene: TRBJ2-4; V gene: TRBV27; clone size: .
CDR3 DNA: TGCAGCGTTCGACTATTTAGCGGGAGCGAGGCAGATACGCAGTATTTT; CDR3 protein: CSVRLFSGSEADTQYF; D gene: TRBD2; CDR3 length: 16; J gene: TRBJ2-3; V gene: TRBV29-1; clone size: many
CDR3 DNA: TGCGCCAGCAGTCCTTTACTCGACAGTCTGAACACTGAAGCTTTCTTT; CDR3 protein: CASSPLLDSLNTEAFF; D gene: .; CDR3 length: 16; J gene: TRBJ1-1; V gene: TRBV5-1; clone size: many
CDR3 DNA: TGCGCCAGCAGTGACCGACAGGTTTCCTACGAGCAGTACTTC; CDR3 protein: CASSDRQVSYEQYF; D gene: .; CDR3 length: 14; J gene: TRBJ2-7; V gene: TRBV10-2; clone size: once
CDR3 DNA: TGTGCCAGCAACGAGGGGGAGGGGATGAACACTGAAGCTTTCTTT; CDR3 protein: CASNEGEGMNTEAFF; D gene: .; CDR3 length: 15; J gene: TRBJ1-1; V gene: TRBV9; clone size: .
CDR3 DNA: TGCAGTGCTTCCGATCCGACACAGGGGGCGTACGAGCAGTACTTC; CDR3 protein: CSASDPTQGAYEQYF; D gene: TRBD1; CDR3 length: 15; J gene: TRBJ2-7; V gene: TRBV20-1; clone size: .
CDR3 DNA: TGTGCCAGCAGTTTAAAAGCTACCTACGAGCAGTACTTC; CDR3 protein: CASSLKATYEQYF; D gene: .; CDR3 length: 13; J gene: TRBJ2-7; V gene: TRBV27; clone size: few
CDR3 DNA: TGTGCCACCAGCAGGGACAGGGAGTTCCAACAGACCCAGTACTTC; CDR3 protein: CATSRDREFQQTQYF; D gene: TRBD1; CDR3 length: 15; J gene: TRBJ2-5; V gene: TRBV15; clone size: .
CDR3 DNA: TGCAGCGTTGCACATAGCGGGAACTCCTACGAGCAGTACTTC; CDR3 protein: CSVAHSGNSYEQYF; D gene: TRBD2; CDR3 length: 14; J gene: TRBJ2-7; V gene: TRBV29-1; clone size: many
CDR3 DNA: TGCGCCAGCGGTACTGGGGATACTAGCACAGATACGCAGTATTTT; CDR3 protein: CASGTGDTSTDTQYF; D gene: .; CDR3 length: 15; J gene: TRBJ2-3; V gene: TRBV5-1; clone size: .
CDR3 DNA: TGCAGTGCTCTAACGACTAGATACAATGAGCAGTTCTTC; CDR3 protein: CSALTTRYNEQFF; D gene: .; CDR3 length: 13; J gene: TRBJ2-1; V gene: TRBV20-1; clone size: many